This T cell receptor (beta chain) comes out of a study of spatial heterogeneity in lung cancer. The time point is: sample taken at primary tumor resection. This clonotype is judged medium-sized. Each CDR3 protein gets one entry after TCRdb re-called the 5' RACE reads with MiXCR. The sample holds about 39,000 distinct CDR3 sequences, approximately 3% seen once. The CDR3 runs 15 residues. Deletions cut 8 bases from V and 4 bases from J, with 18 bases between. Germline assignment: CDR1 MNHEY and CDR2 SMNVEV (reference sequence). This chain links TRBV27 with TRBJ1-3; D is unclear. The sequence derives from a male donor with early-stage non-small cell lung cancer. The input for sequencing was normal lung tissue next to the tumor, taken at surgery. The CDR3 region has the DNA TGTGCCAGCTGGACGGCCCACGGCGAAGGAAACACCATATATTTT. Translated, it gives CASWTAHGEGNTIYF.